The entry below gives a single T cell receptor beta chain sequence along with its context. Its target is not known. 60 Vbeta and 13 Jbeta primers were used in PCR. Measured with immunoSEQ multiplex PCR; TCRdb has only the in-frame clones, and not every one. The data hold approximately 150,000 clones, with about 83% observed a single time. The sample originates from a study of cytomegalovirus exposure and HLA in healthy donors. Points from the study as a whole: Later analysis reportedly placed an Asian-associated ancestry cluster below the roughly 680-donor mean in N-insertions. The authors assumed roughly uniform sequencing depth across donors for presence/absence analyses. Other equally common chains were less clonally expanded than HLA-associated TCR beta chains, a later analysis showed. Cytomegalovirus association was listed for 164 TCR beta chains.

V was cut by 4 bases and J by 5 bases, with 33 bases left in between. CDR3 length equals 20 residues. Looked up from germline, CDR1 is SGDLS and CDR2 is YYNGEE. This TCR was sampled from a girl between 5 and 17 years old in good health and CMV-seropositive. This chain connects TRBV9 to TRBJ1-2; a possible D gene is TRBD1 (6 bases). Sequences were obtained from PBMCs. The chain's CDR3 is CASSHPLGQGDYTPFYGYTF. CDR3 sequence (DNA): TGTGCCAGCAGCCATCCCCTGGGACAAGGGGACTATACCCCTTTTTATGGCTACACCTTC.